The 9 T cell receptor beta chains listed next were all sequenced from one sample in a study of OX40 agonist ivuxolimab in advanced cancers. TCRdb keeps only in-frame clones here, not all; method: immunoSEQ multiplex PCR. In the table there are more than 65,000 clones, 85% of which are singletons. The source was CD4+ or CD8+ T cells sorted from blood, collected in a trial of the OX40 agonist ivuxolimab. These receptors were taken from an adult with an advanced solid tumor such as melanoma, head and neck, liver or kidney cancer.

This clone was counted once. The genes are TRBV5-1 and TRBJ2-7; D unresolved. Germline-derived CDR1 and CDR2 are SGHRS and YFSETQ. V was trimmed by 2 bases and J by 0 bases, leaving 9 bases between them. The CDR3 totals 14 residues. The CDR3 nucleotides read TGCGCCAGCAGCTTACAATCTAGCTCCTACGAGCAGTACTTC. It translates to CASSLQSSSYEQYF.

V and J are TRBV5-1 and TRBJ2-3; D may be TRBD1 or TRBD2 (5 bases each). The germline gives CDR1 SGHRS, CDR2 YFSETQ. V was clipped by 0 bases and J by 4 bases, with 12 bases between them. The CDR3 contains 15 residues. The CDR3 DNA reads TGCGCCAGCAGCTTGGTGGGGGATGGGGCAGATACGCAGTATTTT. Its protein product is CASSLVGDGADTQYF.

The chain uses TRBV29-1 and TRBJ1-1, with D unresolved. Germline CDR1 is SQVTM and CDR2 is ANQGSEA. The germline V and J ends were trimmed by 2 bases and 7 bases, with 8 bases remaining between them. This CDR3 contains 11 residues. CDR3 residues: CSVEIQHEAFF. The CDR3 bases are TGCAGCGTTGAAATTCAGCATGAAGCTTTCTTT.

The chain uses TRBV14 and TRBJ1-5, with TRBD1 matching over 10 bases. The J segment lost 3 bases and the V segment lost 3 bases, leaving 8 bases of the junction unmatched. The CDR3 is 17 amino acids. Germline CDR1 is SGHDN and CDR2 is FVKESK. In nucleotides, the CDR3 is TGTGCCAGCAGCCATTTCCCGGGACAGGGGACCAATCAGCCCCAGCATTTT. Protein sequence: CASSHFPGQGTNQPQHF.

Details on this clone: It is unclear where the CDR3 begins or ends on the DNA, so no DNA is shown, and the CDR3 is as TCRdb lists it. CDR3: CASGLGMGNTGELFF. The rearrangement links TRBV12-5 to TRBJ2-2. Germline V gene lookup returns CDR1 LGHNT and CDR2 FRNRAP. The length of the CDR3 is 15 amino acids, counting both ends.

This chain uses TRBV6-6 with TRBJ1-3; 10 positions agree with TRBD1. The V and J ends lost 5 bases and 2 bases, in that order; junction bases with no gene match: 3. The germline V gene encodes CDR1 MNHNY and CDR2 SVGAGI (reference sequence). The CDR3 loop spans 15 amino acids. DNA of the CDR3: TGTGCCAGCAGTCTTGACAGGGGGCCTGGAAACACCATATATTTT. Translated: CASSLDRGPGNTIYF.

This clone was detected only a few times. CDR3 bases: TGTGCCAGCAGCCCTGGGACTAGCGACTACACCGGGGAGCTGTTTTTT. Its translation is CASSPGTSDYTGELFF. The rearrangement joins TRBV9 to TRBJ2-2; TRBD2 agrees at 10 bases. Germline CDR1 reads SGDLS; CDR2 reads YYNGEE. The V segment lost 4 bases and the J segment 3 bases; nucleotides outside the gene matches: 6. The length of the CDR3 is 16 residues.

The chain has TRBV6-5 and TRBJ2-7; D remains unclear. CDR1 MNHEY and CDR2 SVGAGI come from the germline V gene. Deletions cut 4 bases from V and 5 bases from J, with 12 bases between. CDR3 size: 13 residues. This chain's CDR3 is CASSSQLGDEQYF. CDR3 in DNA: TGTGCCAGCAGTTCTCAGTTGGGCGACGAGCAGTACTTC.

The V call is TRBV5-6, the J call TRBJ2-6, with D unclear. Germline loops: CDR1 SGHDT, CDR2 YYEEEE. CDR3 length: 14 amino acids. V dropped 2 bases and J dropped 1 base, with 4 bases sitting between them. CDR3 nucleotide sequence: TGTGCCAGCAGCTTCAGGTCTGGGGCCAACGTCCTGACTTTC. This sequence encodes CASSFRSGANVLTF.